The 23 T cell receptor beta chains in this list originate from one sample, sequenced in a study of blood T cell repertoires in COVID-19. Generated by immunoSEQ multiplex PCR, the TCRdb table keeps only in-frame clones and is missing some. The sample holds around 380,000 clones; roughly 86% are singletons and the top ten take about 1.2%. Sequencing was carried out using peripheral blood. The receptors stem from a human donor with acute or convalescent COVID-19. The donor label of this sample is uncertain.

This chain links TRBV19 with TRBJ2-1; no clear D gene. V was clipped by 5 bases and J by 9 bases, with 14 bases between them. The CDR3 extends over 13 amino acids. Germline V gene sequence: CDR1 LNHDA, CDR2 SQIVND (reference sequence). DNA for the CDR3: TGTGCCAGTAGTTCTCCCACCGGCGGTGAGCAGTTCTTC. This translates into CASSSPTGGEQFF.

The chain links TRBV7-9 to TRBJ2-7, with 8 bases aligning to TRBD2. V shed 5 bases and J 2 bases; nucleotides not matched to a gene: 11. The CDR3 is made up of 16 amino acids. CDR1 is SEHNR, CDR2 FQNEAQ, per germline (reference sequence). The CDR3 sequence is CASSPRGSGVTYEQYF. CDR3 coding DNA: TGTGCCAGCAGCCCCCGGGGTAGCGGGGTAACCTACGAGCAGTACTTC.

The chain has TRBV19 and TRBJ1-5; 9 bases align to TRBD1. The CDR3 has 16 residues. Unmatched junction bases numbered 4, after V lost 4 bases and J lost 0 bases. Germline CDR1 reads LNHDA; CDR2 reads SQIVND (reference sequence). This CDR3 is CASSRGQGVSNQPQHF. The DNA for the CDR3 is TGTGCCAGTAGTAGGGGACAGGGTGTTAGCAATCAGCCCCAGCATTTT.

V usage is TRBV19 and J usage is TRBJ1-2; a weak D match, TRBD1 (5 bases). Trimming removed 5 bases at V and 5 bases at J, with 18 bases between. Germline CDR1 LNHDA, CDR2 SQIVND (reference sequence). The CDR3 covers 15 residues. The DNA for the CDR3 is TGTGCCAGTAGTCGGGCGGTTGCGGGACTGTATGGCTACACCTTC. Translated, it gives CASSRAVAGLYGYTF.

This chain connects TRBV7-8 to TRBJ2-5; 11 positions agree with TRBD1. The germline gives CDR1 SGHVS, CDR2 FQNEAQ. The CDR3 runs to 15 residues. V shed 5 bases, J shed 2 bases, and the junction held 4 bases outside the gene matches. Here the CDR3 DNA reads TGTGCCAGCAGCCCCCGGGACAGGGGGCAAGAGACCCAGTACTTC. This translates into CASSPRDRGQETQYF.

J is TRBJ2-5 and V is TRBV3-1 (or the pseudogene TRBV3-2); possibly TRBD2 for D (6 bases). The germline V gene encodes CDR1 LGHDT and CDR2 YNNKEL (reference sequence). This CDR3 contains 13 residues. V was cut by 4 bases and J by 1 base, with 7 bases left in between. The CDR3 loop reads CASSRLGQETQYF. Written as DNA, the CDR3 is TGTGCCAGCAGCCGACTAGGCCAAGAGACCCAGTACTTC.

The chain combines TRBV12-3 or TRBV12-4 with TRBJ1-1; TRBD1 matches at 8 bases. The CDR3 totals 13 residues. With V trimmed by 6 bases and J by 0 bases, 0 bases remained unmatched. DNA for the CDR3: TGTGCCAGCAGGGACAGGGTGAACACTGAAGCTTTCTTT. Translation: CASRDRVNTEAFF.

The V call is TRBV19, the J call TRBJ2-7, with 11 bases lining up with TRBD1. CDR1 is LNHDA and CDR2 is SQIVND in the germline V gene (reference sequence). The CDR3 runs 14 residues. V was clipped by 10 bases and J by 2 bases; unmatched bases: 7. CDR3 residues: CATSLGQGAYEQYF. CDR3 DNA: TGTGCCACCAGCCTGGGACAGGGGGCCTACGAGCAGTACTTC.

CDR3 amino acids: CASREQGNIYEQYF. DNA for the CDR3: TGTGCCAGCAGGGAACAGGGGAATATCTACGAGCAGTACTTC. The genes are TRBV27 and TRBJ2-7, with 7 bases identical to TRBD1. This CDR3 has 14 residues. CDR1 and CDR2 from the germline V gene are MNHEY and SMNVEV (reference sequence). Losses at the gene ends were 6 bases for V and 3 bases for J; bases not matched to a gene: 8.

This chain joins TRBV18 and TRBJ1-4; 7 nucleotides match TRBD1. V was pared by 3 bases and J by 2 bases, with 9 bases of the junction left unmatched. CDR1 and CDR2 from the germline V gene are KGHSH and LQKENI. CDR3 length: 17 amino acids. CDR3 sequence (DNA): TGTGCCAGCTCACCGACTCTGACAGGGCGGACTAATGAAAAACTGTTTTTT. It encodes CASSPTLTGRTNEKLFF.

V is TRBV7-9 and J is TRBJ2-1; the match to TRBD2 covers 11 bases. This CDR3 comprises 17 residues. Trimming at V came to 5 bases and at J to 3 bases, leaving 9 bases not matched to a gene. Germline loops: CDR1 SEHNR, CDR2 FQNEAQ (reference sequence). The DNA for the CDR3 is TGTGCCAGCAGCCCGGGGGGGACTAGCGGCAACTACAATGAGCAGTTCTTC. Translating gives CASSPGGTSGNYNEQFF.

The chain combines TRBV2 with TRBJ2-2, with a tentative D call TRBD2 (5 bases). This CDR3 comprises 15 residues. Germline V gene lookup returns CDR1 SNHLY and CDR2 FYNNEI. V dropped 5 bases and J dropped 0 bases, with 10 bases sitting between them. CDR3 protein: CASSKTTTNTGELFF. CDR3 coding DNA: TGTGCCAGCAGTAAGACTACCACGAACACCGGGGAGCTGTTTTTT.

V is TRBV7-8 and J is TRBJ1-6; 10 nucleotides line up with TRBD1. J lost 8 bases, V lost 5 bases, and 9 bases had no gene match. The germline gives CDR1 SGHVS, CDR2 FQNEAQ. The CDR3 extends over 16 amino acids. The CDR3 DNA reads TGTGCCAGCAGCCAACTACCGGGACAGGGGTATTCACCCCTCCACTTT. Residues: CASSQLPGQGYSPLHF.

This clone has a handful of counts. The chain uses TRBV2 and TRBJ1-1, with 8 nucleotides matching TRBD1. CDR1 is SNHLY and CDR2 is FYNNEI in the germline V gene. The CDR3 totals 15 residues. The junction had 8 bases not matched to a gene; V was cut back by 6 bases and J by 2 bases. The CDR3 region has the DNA TGTGCCAGCAGAAACCGACAGGGGACAAACACTGAAGCTTTCTTT. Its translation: CASRNRQGTNTEAFF.

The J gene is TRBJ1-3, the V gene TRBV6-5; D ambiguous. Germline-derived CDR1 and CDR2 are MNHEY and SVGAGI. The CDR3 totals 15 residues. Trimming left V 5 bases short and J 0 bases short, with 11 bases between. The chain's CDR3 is CASSIREGSGNTIYF. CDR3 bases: TGTGCCAGCAGTATACGGGAGGGCTCTGGAAACACCATATATTTT.

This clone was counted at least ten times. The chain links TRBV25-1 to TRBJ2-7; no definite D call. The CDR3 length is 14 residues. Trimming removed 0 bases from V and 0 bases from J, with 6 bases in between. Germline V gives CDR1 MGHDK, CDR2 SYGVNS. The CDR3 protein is CASSEYKSSYEQYF. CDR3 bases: TGTGCCAGCAGTGAATATAAGAGCTCCTACGAGCAGTACTTC.

This chain's CDR3 is CASSPLGSYGYTF. The DNA for the CDR3 is TGTGCCAGCAGCCCATTGGGCTCCTATGGCTACACCTTC. The chain joins TRBV14 to TRBJ1-2; no reliable D call. Germline CDR1 reads SGHDN; CDR2 reads FVKESK. V was clipped by 4 bases and J by 4 bases, with 10 bases between them. The CDR3 loop spans 13 amino acids.

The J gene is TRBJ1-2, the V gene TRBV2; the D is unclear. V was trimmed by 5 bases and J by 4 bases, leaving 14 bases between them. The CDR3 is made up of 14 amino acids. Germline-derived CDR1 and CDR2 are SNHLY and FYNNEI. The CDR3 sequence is CASSRLIFGYGYTF. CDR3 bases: TGTGCCAGCAGTCGACTAATCTTTGGCTATGGCTACACCTTC.

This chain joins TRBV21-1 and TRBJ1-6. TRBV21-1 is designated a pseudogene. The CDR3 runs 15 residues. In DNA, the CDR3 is TGTGCCAGCAGAACCGGCCAAAGTGAGGATTCACCCCTCCACTTT. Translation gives CASRTGQSEDSPLHF.

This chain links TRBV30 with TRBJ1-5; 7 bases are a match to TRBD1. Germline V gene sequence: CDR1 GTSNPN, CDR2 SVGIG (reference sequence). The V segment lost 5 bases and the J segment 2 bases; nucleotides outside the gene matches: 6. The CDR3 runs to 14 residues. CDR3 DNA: TGTGCCTGGGGATCAGGGGGTGGCAATCAGCCCCAGCATTTT. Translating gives CAWGSGGGNQPQHF.

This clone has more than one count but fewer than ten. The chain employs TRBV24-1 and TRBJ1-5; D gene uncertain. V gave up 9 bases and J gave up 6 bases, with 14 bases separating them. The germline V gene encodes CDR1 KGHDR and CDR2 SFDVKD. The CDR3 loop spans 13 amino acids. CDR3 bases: TGTGCCACCTCCTCCGCAACAGCTCAGCCCCAGCATTTT. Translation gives CATSSATAQPQHF.

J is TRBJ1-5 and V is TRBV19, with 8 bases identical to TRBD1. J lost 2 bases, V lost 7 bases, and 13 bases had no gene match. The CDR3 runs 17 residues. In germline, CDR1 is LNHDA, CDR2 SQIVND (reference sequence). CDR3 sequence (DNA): TGTGCCAGTAACGTAGGCAGGGGGCGGTTACGCAATCAGCCCCAGCATTTT. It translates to CASNVGRGRLRNQPQHF.

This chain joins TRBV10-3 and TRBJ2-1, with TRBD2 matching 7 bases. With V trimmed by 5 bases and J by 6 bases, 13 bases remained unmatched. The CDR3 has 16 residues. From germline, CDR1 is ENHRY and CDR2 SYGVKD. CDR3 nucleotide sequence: TGTGCCATCAGTAGACTAGCTCAGAGTCCTGGCAATGAGCAGTTCTTC. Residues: CAISRLAQSPGNEQFF.